A single sample gave rise to the 5 T cell receptor beta chains below, sequenced in a study of patients and donors after allogeneic stem cell transplantation. TCRdb re-analysed the RT-PCR reads in MiXCR, keeping a single row per CDR3 protein. The sample yields 150,000 to 200,000 distinct CDR3 sequences, roughly 30% seen once. Sequencing input: blood, either unsorted or a sorted T cell fraction (not recorded which). The origin of the receptors is a human donor who was either an allogeneic HSCT recipient or a stem cell or donor lymphocyte infusion donor (not recorded which). It is not recorded whose cells these are; they may come from a transplant donor.

This chain links TRBV30 with TRBJ2-7; 11 bases agree with TRBD2. This CDR3 comprises 13 residues. The J segment lost 6 bases and the V segment lost 4 bases, leaving 5 bases of the junction unmatched. Germline CDR1 GTSNPN, CDR2 SVGIG (reference sequence). CDR3 sequence reads: CAWTLAGGAEQYF. CDR3 sequence (DNA): TGTGCCTGGACGCTAGCGGGAGGAGCCGAGCAGTACTTC.

CDR3 nucleotides: TGTGCCAGCAGTTACGCGGGACAGGGCGTGAGGGAGCAGTTCTTC. Translation: CASSYAGQGVREQFF. V is TRBV6-5 and J is TRBJ2-1; 9 bases match TRBD1. CDR3 length: 15 residues. Germline trimming cut 2 bases from V and 10 bases from J; bases unmatched to any gene: 9. From germline, CDR1 is MNHEY and CDR2 SVGAGI.

This clonotype was counted between two and nine times. V gene TRBV6-5 combines with J gene TRBJ2-1; D is ambiguous. Germline assignment: CDR1 MNHEY and CDR2 SVGAGI. Deletions cut 0 bases from V and 6 bases from J, with 9 bases between. The CDR3 totals 14 residues. The CDR3 here is CASSYSSSFNEQFF. In DNA, the CDR3 is TGTGCCAGCAGTTACTCGAGCTCGTTCAATGAGCAGTTCTTC.

The chain is built from TRBV21-1 and TRBJ2-7. TRBV21-1 is shown as a pseudogene. The CDR3 is made up of 15 amino acids. The CDR3 DNA follows: TGTGCCAGCAGCAAAGACGCCTACAGATGGAACGAGCAGTACTTC. Its translation: CASSKDAYRWNEQYF.

This clonotype appeared a few times. V gene TRBV28 combines with J gene TRBJ2-7; 13 bases are shared with TRBD2. The CDR3 spans 17 residues. V was pared by 3 bases and J by 3 bases, with 8 bases of the junction left unmatched. CDR1 MDHEN and CDR2 SYDVKM come from the germline V gene. CDR3 protein: CASSFGTSGMTFYEQYF. The CDR3 nucleotides read TGTGCCAGCAGTTTCGGGACTAGCGGGATGACTTTCTACGAGCAGTACTTC. Looking up the rest from reference TRBV28 and TRBJ2-7 gives the full variable domain: DVKVTQSSRYLVKRTGEKVFLECVQDMDHENMFWYRQDPGLGLRLIYFSYDVKMKEKGDIPEGYSVSREKKERFSLILESASTNQTSMYLCASSFGTSGMTFYEQYFGPGTRLTVT.